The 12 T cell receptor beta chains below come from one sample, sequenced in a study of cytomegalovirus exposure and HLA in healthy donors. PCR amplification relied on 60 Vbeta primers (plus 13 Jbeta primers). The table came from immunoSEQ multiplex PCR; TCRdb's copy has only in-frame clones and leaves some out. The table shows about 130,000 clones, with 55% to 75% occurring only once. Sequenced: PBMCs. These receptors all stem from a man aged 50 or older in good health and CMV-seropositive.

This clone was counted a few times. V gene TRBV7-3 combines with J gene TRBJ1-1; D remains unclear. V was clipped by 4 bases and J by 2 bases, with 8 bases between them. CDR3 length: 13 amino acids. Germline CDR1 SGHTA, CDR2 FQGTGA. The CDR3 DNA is TGTGCCAGCAGCTCTACGATCAACACTGAAGCTTTCTTT. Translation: CASSSTINTEAFF.

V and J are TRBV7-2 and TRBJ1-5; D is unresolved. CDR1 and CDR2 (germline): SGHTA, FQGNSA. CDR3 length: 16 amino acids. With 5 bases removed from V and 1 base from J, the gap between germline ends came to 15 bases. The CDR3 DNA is TGTGCCAGCAGCCCCCCCGGCGGGAGCAGCAATCAGCCCCAGCATTTT. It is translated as CASSPPGGSSNQPQHF.

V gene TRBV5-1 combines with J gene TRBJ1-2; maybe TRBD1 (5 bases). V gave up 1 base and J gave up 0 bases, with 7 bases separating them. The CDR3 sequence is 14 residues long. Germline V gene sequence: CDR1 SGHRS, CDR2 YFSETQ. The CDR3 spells CASSLSRANYGYTF. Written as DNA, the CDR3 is TGCGCCAGCAGCTTGTCCAGGGCTAACTATGGCTACACCTTC. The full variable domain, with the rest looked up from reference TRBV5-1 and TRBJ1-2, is KAGVTQTPRYLIKTRGQQVTLSCSPISGHRSVSWYQQTPGQGLQFLFEYFSETQRNKGNFPGRFSGRQFSNSRSEMNVSTLELGDSALYLCASSLSRANYGYTFGSGTRLTVV.

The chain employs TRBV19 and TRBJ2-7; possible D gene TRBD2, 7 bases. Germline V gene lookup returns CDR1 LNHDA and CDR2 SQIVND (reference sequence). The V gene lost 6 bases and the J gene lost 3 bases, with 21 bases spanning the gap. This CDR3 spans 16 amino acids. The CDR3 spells CASSPSSGGISYEQYF. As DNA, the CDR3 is TGTGCCAGTAGCCCCTCCTCGGGGGGCATAAGCTACGAGCAGTACTTC.

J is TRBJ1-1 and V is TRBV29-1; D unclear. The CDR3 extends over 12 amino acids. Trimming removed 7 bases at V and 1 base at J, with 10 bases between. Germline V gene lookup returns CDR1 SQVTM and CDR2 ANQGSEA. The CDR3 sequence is CSGGQGNTEAFF. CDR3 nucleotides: TGCAGCGGAGGTCAAGGGAACACTGAAGCTTTCTTT.

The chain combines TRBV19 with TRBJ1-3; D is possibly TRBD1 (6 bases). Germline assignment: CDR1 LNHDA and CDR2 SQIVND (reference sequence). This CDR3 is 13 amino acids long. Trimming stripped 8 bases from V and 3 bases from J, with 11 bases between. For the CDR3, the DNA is TGTGCCAGTTTTGGACAGAATGGAAACACCATATATTTT. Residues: CASFGQNGNTIYF.

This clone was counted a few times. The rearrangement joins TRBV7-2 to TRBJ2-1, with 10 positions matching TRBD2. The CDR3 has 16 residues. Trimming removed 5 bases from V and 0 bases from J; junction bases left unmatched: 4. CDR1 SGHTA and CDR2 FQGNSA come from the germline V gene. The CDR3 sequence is CASSRSGGNSYNEQFF. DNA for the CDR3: TGTGCCAGCAGCCGTAGCGGGGGGAACTCCTACAATGAGCAGTTCTTC.

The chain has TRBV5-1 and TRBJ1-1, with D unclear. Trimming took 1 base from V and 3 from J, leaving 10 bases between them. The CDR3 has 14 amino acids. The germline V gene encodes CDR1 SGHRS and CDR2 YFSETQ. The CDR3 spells CASSLTGGDTEAFF. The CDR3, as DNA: TGCGCCAGCAGCTTGACTGGCGGAGACACTGAAGCTTTCTTT. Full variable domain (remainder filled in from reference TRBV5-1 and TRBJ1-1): KAGVTQTPRYLIKTRGQQVTLSCSPISGHRSVSWYQQTPGQGLQFLFEYFSETQRNKGNFPGRFSGRQFSNSRSEMNVSTLELGDSALYLCASSLTGGDTEAFFGQGTRLTVV.

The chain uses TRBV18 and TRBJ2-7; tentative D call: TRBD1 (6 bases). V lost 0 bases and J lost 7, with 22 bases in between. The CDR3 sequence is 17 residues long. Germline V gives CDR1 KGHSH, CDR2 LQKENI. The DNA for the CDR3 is TGTGCCAGCTCACCACCGTCAGGGGCCCCCCGCGGCCTAGAGCAGTACTTC. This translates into CASSPPSGAPRGLEQYF.

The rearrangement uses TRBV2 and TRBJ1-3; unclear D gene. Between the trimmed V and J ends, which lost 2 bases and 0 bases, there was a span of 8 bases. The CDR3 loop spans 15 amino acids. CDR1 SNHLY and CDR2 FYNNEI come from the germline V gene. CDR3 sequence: CASSESQVSGNTIYF. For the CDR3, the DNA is TGTGCCAGCAGTGAATCACAAGTCTCTGGAAACACCATATATTTT.

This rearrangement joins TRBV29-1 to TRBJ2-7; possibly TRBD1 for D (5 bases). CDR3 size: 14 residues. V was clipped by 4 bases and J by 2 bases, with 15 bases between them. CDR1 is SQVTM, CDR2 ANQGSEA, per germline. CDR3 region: CSVGGQFGAYEQYF. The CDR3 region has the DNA TGCAGCGTTGGGGGCCAGTTTGGAGCCTACGAGCAGTACTTC.

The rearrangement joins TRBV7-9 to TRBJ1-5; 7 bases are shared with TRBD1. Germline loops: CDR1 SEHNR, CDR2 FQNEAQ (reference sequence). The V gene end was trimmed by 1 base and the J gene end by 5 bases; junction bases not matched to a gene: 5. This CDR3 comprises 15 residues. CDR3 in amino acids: CASSLGTGVYQPQHF. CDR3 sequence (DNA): TGTGCCAGCAGCTTAGGCACAGGGGTATATCAGCCCCAGCATTTT.